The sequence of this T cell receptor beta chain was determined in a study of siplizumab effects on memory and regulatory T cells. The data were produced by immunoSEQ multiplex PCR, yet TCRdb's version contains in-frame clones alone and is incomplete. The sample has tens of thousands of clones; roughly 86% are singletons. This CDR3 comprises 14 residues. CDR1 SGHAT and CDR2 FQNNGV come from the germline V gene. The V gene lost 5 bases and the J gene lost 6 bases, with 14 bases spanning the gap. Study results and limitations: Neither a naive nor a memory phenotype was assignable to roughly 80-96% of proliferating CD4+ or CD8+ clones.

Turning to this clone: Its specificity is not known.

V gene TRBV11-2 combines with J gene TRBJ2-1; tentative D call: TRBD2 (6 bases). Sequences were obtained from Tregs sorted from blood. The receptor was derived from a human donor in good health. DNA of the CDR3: TGTGCCAGCAGCCTCTCGGACTACCTCAATGAGCAGTTCTTC. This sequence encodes CASSLSDYLNEQFF.